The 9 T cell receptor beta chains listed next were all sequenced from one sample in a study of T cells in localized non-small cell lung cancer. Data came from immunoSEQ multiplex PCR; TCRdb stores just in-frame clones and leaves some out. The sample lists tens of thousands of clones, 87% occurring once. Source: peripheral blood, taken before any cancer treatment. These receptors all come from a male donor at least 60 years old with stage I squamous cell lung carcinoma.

The CDR3 nucleotides read TGTGCCTGGAAAGGGGTGCTGGTAGAAGCTTTCTTT. Protein sequence: CAWKGVLVEAFF. The chain has TRBV30 and TRBJ1-1, with D possibly being TRBD1 (5 bases). Per the germline V gene, CDR1 is GTSNPN and CDR2 is SVGIG (reference sequence). The CDR3 is made up of 12 amino acids. V lost 4 bases, J lost 8 bases, and 14 bases lay in between.

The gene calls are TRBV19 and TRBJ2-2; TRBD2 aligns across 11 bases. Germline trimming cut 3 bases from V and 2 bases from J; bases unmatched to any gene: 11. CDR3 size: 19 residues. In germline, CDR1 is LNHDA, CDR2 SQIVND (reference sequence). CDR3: CASSMRGGTSGLNTGELFF. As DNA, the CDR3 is TGTGCCAGTAGTATGAGGGGCGGGACTAGCGGATTAAACACCGGGGAGCTGTTTTTT. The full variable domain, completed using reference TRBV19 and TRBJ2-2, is DGGITQSPKYLFRKEGQNVTLSCEQNLNHDAMYWYRQDPGQGLRLIYYSQIVNDFQKGDIAEGYSVSREKKESFPLTVTSAQKNPTAFYLCASSMRGGTSGLNTGELFFGEGSRLTVL.

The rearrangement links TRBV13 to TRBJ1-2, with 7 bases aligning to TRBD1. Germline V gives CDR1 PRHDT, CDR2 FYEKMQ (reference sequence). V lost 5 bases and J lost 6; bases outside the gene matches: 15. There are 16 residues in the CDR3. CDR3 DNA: TGTGCCAGCAGCCTCATTACAGGGGTTCGGTCGGATGGCTACACCTTC. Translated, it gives CASSLITGVRSDGYTF.

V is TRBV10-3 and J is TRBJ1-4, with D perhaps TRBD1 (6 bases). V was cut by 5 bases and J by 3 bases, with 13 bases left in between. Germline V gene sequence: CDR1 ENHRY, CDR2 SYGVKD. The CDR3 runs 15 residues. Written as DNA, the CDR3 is TGTGCCATCAGTAGCAGGGGAGGACCTAATGAAAAACTGTTTTTT. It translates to CAISSRGGPNEKLFF.

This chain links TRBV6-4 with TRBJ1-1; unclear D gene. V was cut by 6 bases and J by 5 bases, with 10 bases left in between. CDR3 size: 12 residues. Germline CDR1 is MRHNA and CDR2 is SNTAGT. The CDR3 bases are TGTGCCAGCAGAAGAGAGGAGACTGAAGCTTTCTTT. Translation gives CASRREETEAFF.

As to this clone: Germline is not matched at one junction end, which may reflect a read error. The CDR3 reads CASSAGLAAQGQFF. The DNA for the CDR3 is TGTGCTAGCAGCGCGGGACTAGCGGCCCAGGGGCAGTTCTTC. The chain has TRBV7-7 and TRBJ2-1; 11 bases match TRBD2. Germline CDR1 and CDR2: SSHAT and FNYEAQ (reference sequence). The CDR3 loop spans 14 amino acids.

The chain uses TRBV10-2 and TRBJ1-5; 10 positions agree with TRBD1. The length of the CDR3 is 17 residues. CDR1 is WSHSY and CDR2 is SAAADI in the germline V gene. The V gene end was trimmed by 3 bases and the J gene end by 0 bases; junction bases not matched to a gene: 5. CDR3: CASSDGTGVDSNQPQHF. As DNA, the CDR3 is TGCGCCAGCAGTGATGGGACAGGGGTGGATAGCAATCAGCCCCAGCATTTT.

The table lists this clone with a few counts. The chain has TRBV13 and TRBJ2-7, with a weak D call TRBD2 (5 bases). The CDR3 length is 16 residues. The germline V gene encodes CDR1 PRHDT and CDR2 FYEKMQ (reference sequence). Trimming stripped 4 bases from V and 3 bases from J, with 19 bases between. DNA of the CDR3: TGTGCCAGCAGCTCAGAAGGCGGGCCGCCGTACTACGAGCAGTACTTC. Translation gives CASSSEGGPPYYEQYF.

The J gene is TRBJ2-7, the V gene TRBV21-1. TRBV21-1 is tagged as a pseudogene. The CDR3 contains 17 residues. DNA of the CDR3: TGTGCCAGCAGCAAAGGGGGGACCTCTTCCATTTCCTACGAGCAGTACTTC. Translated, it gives CASSKGGTSSISYEQYF.